One and the same sample provided the 22 T cell receptor beta chains below, sequenced in a study of T-cell reconstitution after alpha-beta-depleted transplantation in children. Construction of the TCRbeta library involved unique molecular identifiers. TCRdb called the PCR reads again in MiXCR, with one record for every CDR3 protein. The table records approximately 390,000 distinct CDR3 sequences, roughly a tenth of them present only once. Sequenced material: PBMCs from the stem cell graft donor, taken from the stem cell graft. The receptors shown here come from a human donor who donated a stem cell graft to a child with acute myeloid leukemia.

J is TRBJ1-2 and V is TRBV20-1; 9 positions match TRBD1. Unmatched junction bases numbered 13, after V lost 4 bases and J lost 7 bases. The CDR3 length is 15 residues. Germline assignment: CDR1 DFQATT and CDR2 SNEGSKA (reference sequence). CDR3 protein: CSAKAQNRGPGGYTF. CDR3 sequence (DNA): TGCAGTGCTAAAGCTCAGAACAGGGGGCCGGGTGGCTACACCTTC.

This clonotype was recorded a few times. The chain links TRBV15 to TRBJ2-5; D is uncertain. The CDR3 consists of 15 residues. CDR1 and CDR2 (germline): LNHNV, YYDKDF (reference sequence). V lost 2 bases and J lost 1, with 11 bases in between. CDR3 bases: TGTGCCACCAGCAGATCACCCAGCTCCCAAGAGACCCAGTACTTC. Translating it yields CATSRSPSSQETQYF.

In its sample, this clonotype was seen a few times. The chain is built from TRBV4-1 and TRBJ2-3; 8 bases align to TRBD2. Germline V gives CDR1 MGHRA, CDR2 YSYEKL. The CDR3 runs 16 residues. The junction had 11 bases not matched to a gene; V was cut back by 4 bases and J by 5 bases. The CDR3 sequence: CASSPGGATKGDTQYF. CDR3 in DNA: TGCGCCAGCAGCCCGGGGGGGGCAACGAAAGGAGATACGCAGTATTTT.

This clonotype has just a few counts. This chain joins TRBV10-2 and TRBJ2-5; 9 bases are a match to TRBD1. CDR1 is WSHSY, CDR2 SAAADI, per germline. The ends lost 9 bases at V and 5 bases at J; junction bases unmatched: 7. The CDR3 spans 13 residues. The CDR3 spells CASGTGSGETQYF. DNA of the CDR3: TGCGCCAGTGGGACAGGGTCGGGCGAGACCCAGTACTTC.

V usage is TRBV4-2 and J usage is TRBJ2-2; TRBD2 agrees at 8 bases. Trimming took 0 bases from V and 0 from J; bases not matched to a gene: 3. Germline lookup yields CDR1 LGHNA and CDR2 YNFKEQ. This CDR3 region has 17 residues. The CDR3 region has the DNA TGTGCCAGCAGCCAAGAGACTAGCGCTGCGAACACCGGGGAGCTGTTTTTT. This translates into CASSQETSAANTGELFF.

V usage is TRBV7-9 and J usage is TRBJ2-7, with D possibly matching TRBD1 (5 bases). This CDR3 spans 12 amino acids. V was cut by 5 bases and J by 3 bases, with 8 bases left in between. Germline V gene sequence: CDR1 SEHNR, CDR2 FQNEAQ (reference sequence). Here the CDR3 DNA reads TGTGCCAGCAGCCAGGACATCTACGAGCAGTACGTC. Its protein product is CASSQDIYEQYV.

The V and J genes are TRBV6-1 and TRBJ1-2; D is uncertain. Germline-derived CDR1 and CDR2 are MNHNS and SASEGT. V dropped 6 bases and J dropped 10 bases, with 15 bases sitting between them. There are 12 residues in the CDR3. CDR3 DNA: TGTGCCAGCAGGGTCCCACGAAACCACTACACCTTC. Translating gives CASRVPRNHYTF.

This clonotype was seen more than once but under ten times. This chain uses TRBV20-1 with TRBJ1-2; D perhaps matches TRBD1 (5 bases). Germline V gene data show CDR1 as DFQATT and CDR2 as SNEGSKA (reference sequence). The CDR3 runs to 14 residues. Trimming took 1 base from V and 4 from J, leaving 13 bases between them. This CDR3 is CSARVSGSVYGYTF. Here the CDR3 DNA reads TGCAGTGCTAGAGTCTCAGGGTCGGTCTATGGCTACACCTTC.

The chain joins TRBV20-1 to TRBJ2-3, with a weak D call TRBD2 (5 bases). V was clipped by 5 bases and J by 6 bases, with 18 bases between them. Germline V lookup: CDR1 DFQATT, CDR2 SNEGSKA (reference sequence). The CDR3 runs to 14 residues. CDR3 DNA: TGCAGTGCTCCGAAAGCGGCGGGCGGGGATACGCAGTATTTT. It yields the protein CSAPKAAGGDTQYF.

Many counts were recorded for this clonotype. The genes are TRBV14 and TRBJ2-3; TRBD1 agrees at 8 bases. Germline V gives CDR1 SGHDN, CDR2 FVKESK. With V trimmed by 2 bases and J by 3 bases, 7 bases remained unmatched. CDR3 size: 16 residues. In nucleotides, the CDR3 is TGTGCCAGCAGCCAACGTATCAGGGGGCAAACAGATACGCAGTATTTT. Its protein product is CASSQRIRGQTDTQYF.

V gene TRBV29-1 combines with J gene TRBJ2-3, with TRBD1 matching 7 bases. After removal of 2 bases from V and 4 bases from J, the junction contained 0 bases not matched to a gene. The CDR3 length is 12 residues. CDR1 is SQVTM, CDR2 ANQGSEA, per germline. CDR3 residues: CSVETGADTQYF. The DNA for the CDR3 is TGCAGCGTTGAAACAGGGGCAGATACGCAGTATTTT.

The chain is built from TRBV11-1 and TRBJ2-4; 7 bases line up with TRBD2. V lost 6 bases, J lost 6 bases, and 8 bases stayed unmatched. The CDR3 covers 14 residues. The germline CDR1 and CDR2 sequences are SGHAT and FQDESV (reference sequence). CDR3 protein: CASSTAGVGNIQYF. CDR3 bases: TGTGCCAGCAGTACGGCGGGGGTTGGAAACATTCAGTACTTC.

This clonotype was picked up a small number of times. CDR3 in amino acids: CSATSRGRETQYF. The CDR3 DNA sequence: TGCAGTGCTACAAGCCGGGGGCGGGAGACCCAGTACTTC. The chain couples TRBV20-1 to TRBJ2-5; tentatively, D is TRBD1 or TRBD2 (6 bases each). The CDR3 runs 13 residues. V lost 4 bases and J 5 bases, leaving 14 bases between the germline ends. CDR1 and CDR2 (germline): DFQATT, SNEGSKA (reference sequence).

This clonotype was seen repeatedly, ten times or more. CDR3 in DNA: TGCGCCAGCAGCACCGGACAGAACAATGAGCAGTTCTTC. Its protein is CASSTGQNNEQFF. This chain uses TRBV5-1 with TRBJ2-1; weak D call: TRBD1 (6 bases). Germline lookup yields CDR1 SGHRS and CDR2 YFSETQ. Trimming cost V 4 bases and J 5 bases, with 10 bases left between them. This CDR3 spans 13 amino acids.

The CDR3: CASSQESTAGVVGELFF. Here the CDR3 DNA reads TGCGCCAGCAGCCAAGAGTCGACAGCGGGAGTCGTCGGGGAGCTGTTTTTT. This chain joins TRBV4-1 and TRBJ2-2; 8 bases are shared with TRBD2. The J segment lost 7 bases and the V segment lost 0 bases, leaving 10 bases of the junction unmatched. Germline V gene lookup returns CDR1 MGHRA and CDR2 YSYEKL. There are 17 residues in the CDR3.

This clonotype was seen only a few times. The chain links TRBV20-1 to TRBJ2-5, with D perhaps matching TRBD1 or TRBD2 (5 bases each). V gave up 6 bases and J gave up 5 bases, with 16 bases separating them. Germline loops: CDR1 DFQATT, CDR2 SNEGSKA (reference sequence). The CDR3 has 13 residues. The CDR3 sequence: CSAIQGAGETQYF. The CDR3 nucleotides read TGCAGTGCAATTCAGGGAGCAGGGGAGACCCAGTACTTC.

This clonotype was picked up many times. The chain employs TRBV12-3 or TRBV12-4 and TRBJ2-3, with 11 positions matching TRBD2. Trimming cost V 6 bases and J 5 bases; bases outside gene matches: 10. The CDR3 has 16 amino acids. The CDR3 sequence is CASSPGSGGAKDTQYF. The CDR3 DNA sequence: TGTGCCAGCAGCCCCGGTAGCGGGGGGGCTAAAGATACGCAGTATTTT.

This clonotype was counted only a few times. The chain combines TRBV30 with TRBJ1-2, with D unclear. V was trimmed by 7 bases and J by 2 bases, leaving 5 bases between them. CDR3 length: 10 amino acids. Germline V gives CDR1 GTSNPN, CDR2 SVGIG (reference sequence). The CDR3 protein is CASENYGYTF. The CDR3 region has the DNA TGTGCCTCGGAGAACTATGGCTACACCTTC.

The gene calls are TRBV28 and TRBJ2-7, with TRBD2 identical over 13 bases. The V gene end was trimmed by 5 bases and the J gene end by 4 bases; junction bases not matched to a gene: 8. The germline gives CDR1 MDHEN, CDR2 SYDVKM. The CDR3 loop spans 16 amino acids. The CDR3 bases are TGTGCCAGCAGTCTGGGGACTAGCGGGGTGGCTTACGAGCAGTACGTC. Translation gives CASSLGTSGVAYEQYV.

This clonotype has only a few counts. The chain employs TRBV5-1 and TRBJ2-7; D call uncertain. From germline, CDR1 is SGHRS and CDR2 YFSETQ. Trimming removed 3 bases from V and 0 bases from J, with 10 bases in between. This CDR3 contains 14 residues. The CDR3 nucleotides are TGCGCCAGCAGCTACGACACCGACTCCTACGAGCAGTACTTC. Amino acids: CASSYDTDSYEQYF.

This clonotype was detected only a few times. This sequence joins TRBV11-2 and TRBJ2-1, with TRBD2 identical over 8 bases. The CDR3 loop spans 13 amino acids. The germline V gene has CDR1 SGHAT and CDR2 FQNNGV. Losses at the gene ends were 4 bases for V and 10 bases for J; bases not matched to a gene: 6. The CDR3 DNA follows: TGTGCCAGCAGCTCGGGACTAGTCGGCGAGCAGTTCTTC. Translation: CASSSGLVGEQFF. The variable domain in full, completed from reference TRBV11-2 and TRBJ2-1, reads EAGVAQSPRYKIIEKRQSVAFWCNPISGHATLYWYQQILGQGPKLLIQFQNNGVVDDSQLPKDRFSAERLKGVDSTLKIQPAKLEDSAVYLCASSSGLVGEQFFGPGTRLTVL.

V is TRBV5-5 and J is TRBJ1-5; the match to TRBD1 covers 7 bases. This CDR3 comprises 16 residues. The V gene end was trimmed by 0 bases and the J gene end by 2 bases; junction bases not matched to a gene: 5. Germline V gene sequence: CDR1 SGHKS, CDR2 YYEKEE (reference sequence). CDR3 amino acids: CASSLGGRGGNQPQHF. CDR3 nucleotide sequence: TGTGCCAGCAGCTTGGGGGGCAGGGGGGGCAATCAGCCCCAGCATTTT.